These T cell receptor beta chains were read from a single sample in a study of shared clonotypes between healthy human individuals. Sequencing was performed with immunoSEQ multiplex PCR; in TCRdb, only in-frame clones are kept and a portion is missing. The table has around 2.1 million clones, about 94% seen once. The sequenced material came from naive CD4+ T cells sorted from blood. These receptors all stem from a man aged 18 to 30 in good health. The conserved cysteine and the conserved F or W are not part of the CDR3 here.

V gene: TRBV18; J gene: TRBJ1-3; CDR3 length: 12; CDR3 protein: ASSPERSGNTIY
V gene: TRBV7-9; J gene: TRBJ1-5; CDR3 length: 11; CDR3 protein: ASSLVGNQPQH
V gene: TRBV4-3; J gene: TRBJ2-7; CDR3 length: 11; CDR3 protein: ASSLGFSGEQY
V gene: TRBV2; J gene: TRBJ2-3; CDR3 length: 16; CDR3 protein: ASRYSRGLAGGTDTQY
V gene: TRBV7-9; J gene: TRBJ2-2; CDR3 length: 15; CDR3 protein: ASSSSLGLEGTGELF
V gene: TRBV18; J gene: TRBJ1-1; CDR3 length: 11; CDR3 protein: ASSLDRETEAF
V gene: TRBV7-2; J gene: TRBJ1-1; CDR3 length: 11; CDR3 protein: ASSTRQDTEAF
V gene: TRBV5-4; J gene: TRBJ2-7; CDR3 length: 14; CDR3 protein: ASSQPGTSGGYEQY
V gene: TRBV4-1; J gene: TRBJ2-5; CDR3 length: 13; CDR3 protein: ASSQEGQGVRTQY
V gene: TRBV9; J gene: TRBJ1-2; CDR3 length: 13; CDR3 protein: ASSLEPEANYGYT
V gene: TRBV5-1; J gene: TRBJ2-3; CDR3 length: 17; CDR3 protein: ASSSKGLAGELSTDTQY
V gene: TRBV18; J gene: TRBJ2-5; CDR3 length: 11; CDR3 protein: ASSLGTAQAQY
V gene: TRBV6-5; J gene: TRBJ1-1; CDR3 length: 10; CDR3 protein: ASRQGNTEAF
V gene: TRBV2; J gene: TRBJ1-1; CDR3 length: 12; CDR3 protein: ASSNGPGNTEAF
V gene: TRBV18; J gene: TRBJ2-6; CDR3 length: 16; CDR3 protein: ASSPSTGVFSGANVLT
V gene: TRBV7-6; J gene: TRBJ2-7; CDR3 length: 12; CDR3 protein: ASSRGQDAYEQY
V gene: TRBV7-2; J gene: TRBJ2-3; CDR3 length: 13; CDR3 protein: ASSPSGRMTDTQY
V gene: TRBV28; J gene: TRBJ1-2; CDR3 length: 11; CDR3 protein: ASSTGTPYGYT
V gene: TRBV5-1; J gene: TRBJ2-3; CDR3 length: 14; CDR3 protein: ASSLGLAGVTDTQY
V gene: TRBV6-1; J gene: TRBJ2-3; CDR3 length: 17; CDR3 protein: ASSAGSQLAGISTDTQY
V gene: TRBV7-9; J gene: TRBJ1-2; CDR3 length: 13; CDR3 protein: ASSLSGTGRGGYT
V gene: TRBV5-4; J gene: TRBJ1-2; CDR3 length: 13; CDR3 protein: ASSIGGTWDYGYT
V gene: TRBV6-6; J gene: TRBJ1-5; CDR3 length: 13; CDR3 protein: ASSSGQGPNQPQH
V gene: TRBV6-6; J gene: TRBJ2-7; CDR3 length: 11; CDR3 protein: ASSLEGQYEQY
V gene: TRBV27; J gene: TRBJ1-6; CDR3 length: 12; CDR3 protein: ASRSQGAVSPLH
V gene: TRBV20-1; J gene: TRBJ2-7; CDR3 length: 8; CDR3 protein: SARIEEQY
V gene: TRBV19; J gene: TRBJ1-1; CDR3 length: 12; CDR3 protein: ASTRSTANTEAF
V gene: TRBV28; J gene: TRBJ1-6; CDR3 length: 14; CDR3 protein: ASSLVKGGRNSPLH
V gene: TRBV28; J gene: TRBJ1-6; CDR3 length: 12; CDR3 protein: ASNQRGGTSPLH
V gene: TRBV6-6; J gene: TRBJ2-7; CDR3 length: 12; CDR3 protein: ASYTGLAGHEQY
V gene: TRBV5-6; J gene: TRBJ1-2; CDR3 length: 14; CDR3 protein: ASSTHQGTSTYGYT
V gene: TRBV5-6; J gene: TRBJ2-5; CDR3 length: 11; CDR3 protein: ASSPGGVETQY
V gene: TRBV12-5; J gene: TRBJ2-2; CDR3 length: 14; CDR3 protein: ASGFTGTSSPGELF
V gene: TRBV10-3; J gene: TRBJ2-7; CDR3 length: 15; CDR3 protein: AISEPSPPLQVAEQY
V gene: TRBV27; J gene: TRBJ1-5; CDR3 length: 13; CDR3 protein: ASSSGTASNQPQH
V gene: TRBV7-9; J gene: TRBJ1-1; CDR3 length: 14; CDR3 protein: ASSLKGQGMNTEAF
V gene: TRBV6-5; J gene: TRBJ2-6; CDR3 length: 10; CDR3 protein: ASGQGANVLT
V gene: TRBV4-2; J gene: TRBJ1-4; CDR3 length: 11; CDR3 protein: ASSRALNEKLF
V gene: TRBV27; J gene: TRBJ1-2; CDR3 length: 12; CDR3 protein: ASSLLGENYGYT
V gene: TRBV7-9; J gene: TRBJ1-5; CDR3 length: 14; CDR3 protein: ASSLGLQGINQPQH